Below, one T cell receptor beta chain is given with its context. This sample is part of a study of blood T cell repertoires in COVID-19. Study-wide context: Samples representing acute and convalescent COVID-19 were sourced from the United States, Italy and Spain. PBMCs, B-cell-depleted T cells, or T cells provided the cDNA or gDNA that made up the material.

Per the authors' pipeline: Amplifying reference gene primers gave estimates of nucleated cell counts. The method was immunoSEQ multiplex PCR; TCRdb's version includes in-frame clones alone and lacks a portion of them. V and J calls plus clone size are reproduced from that table; the DNA served to infer D and trimming. The profile shows about 210,000 clones, 92% of them singletons. The CDR3 covers 17 residues. Trimming cost V 4 bases and J 4 bases; bases outside gene matches: 10. CDR1 is MNHEY, CDR2 SMNVEV, per germline (reference sequence). V gene TRBV27 combines with J gene TRBJ2-2, with 9 bases lining up with TRBD1. The TCR comes from a man aged 25 to 40 with acute or convalescent COVID-19. The sequenced sample consisted of peripheral blood. The CDR3 nucleotides are TGTGCCAGCAGTTCCTCGAGGACAGGGGCCAGCACCGGGGAGCTGTTTTTT. This translates into CASSSSRTGASTGELFF.